This T cell receptor (beta chain) was identified during a study of blood T cell repertoires in COVID-19. About the research overall: The United States, Italy and Spain supplied acute and convalescent COVID-19 samples. From T cells, B-cell-depleted T cells, or PBMCs came the material, which was cDNA or gDNA.

CDR3 length: 14 residues. The trim removed 3 bases at V and 3 bases at J, leaving 5 bases unmatched. In germline, CDR1 is KGHSH, CDR2 LQKENI. How the authors handled the data: Amplified reference gene primers provided the basis for estimating nucleated cell counts. The repertoire was sequenced with immunoSEQ multiplex PCR; TCRdb's copy has only in-frame clones and lacks some. That table supplies the V and J calls and clone size; D and trimming were determined from the DNA. The table shows 250,000 or so clones, with around four fifths occurring only once. Material for sequencing was peripheral blood. The chain recombines TRBV18 with TRBJ2-7, with 7 positions matching TRBD1. The origin of this receptor is a woman aged 55 to 70 with active or convalescent COVID-19. The CDR3 DNA reads TGTGCCAGCTCACCCGACAGGGATGACTACGAGCAGTACTTC. This sequence encodes CASSPDRDDYEQYF.